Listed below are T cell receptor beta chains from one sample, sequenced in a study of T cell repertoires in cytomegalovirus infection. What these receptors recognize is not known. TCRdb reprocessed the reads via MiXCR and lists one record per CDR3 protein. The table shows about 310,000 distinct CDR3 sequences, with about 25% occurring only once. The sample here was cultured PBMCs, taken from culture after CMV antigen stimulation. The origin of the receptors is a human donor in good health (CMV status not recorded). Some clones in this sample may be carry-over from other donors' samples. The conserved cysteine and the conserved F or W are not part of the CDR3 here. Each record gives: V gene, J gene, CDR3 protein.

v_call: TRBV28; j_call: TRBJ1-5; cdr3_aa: ASSLLGRDRGNQPQH
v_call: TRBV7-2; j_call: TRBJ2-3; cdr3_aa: ASSLGFDPGGTGTQY
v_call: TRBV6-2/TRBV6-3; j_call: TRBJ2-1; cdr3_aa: ASSYSPGEQF
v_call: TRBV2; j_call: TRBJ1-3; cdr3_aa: ASSQWGESSGNTIY
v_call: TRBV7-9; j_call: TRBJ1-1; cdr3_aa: ASSSPRDRGPGTEAF
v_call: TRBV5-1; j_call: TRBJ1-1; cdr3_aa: ASSLRETVTEAF
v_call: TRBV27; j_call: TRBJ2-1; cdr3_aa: ASPGLAAYNEQF
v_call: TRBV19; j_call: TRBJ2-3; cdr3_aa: ASRGDGTDTQY
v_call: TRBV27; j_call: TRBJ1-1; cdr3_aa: ASKPGGYGTEAF
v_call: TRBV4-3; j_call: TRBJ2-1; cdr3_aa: ASSQDRWREGRNEQF
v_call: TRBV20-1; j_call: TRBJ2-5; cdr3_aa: SARRTSGRGSETQY
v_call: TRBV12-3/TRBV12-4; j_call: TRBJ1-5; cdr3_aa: ASRTDGYNQPQH
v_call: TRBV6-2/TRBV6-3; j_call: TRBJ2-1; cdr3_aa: ASKSSGGYNEQF
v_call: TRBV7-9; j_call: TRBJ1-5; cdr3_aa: ASSLALGQGNQPQH
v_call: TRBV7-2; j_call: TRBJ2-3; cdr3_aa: ASSGGQGGDTQY
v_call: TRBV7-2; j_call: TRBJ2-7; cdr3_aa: ASSPRQGRSYEQY
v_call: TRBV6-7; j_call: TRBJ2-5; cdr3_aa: ASRPGSFQETQY
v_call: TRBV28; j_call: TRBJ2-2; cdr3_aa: ANSRVAGELF
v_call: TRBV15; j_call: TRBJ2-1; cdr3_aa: ATSGFEGNKEQF
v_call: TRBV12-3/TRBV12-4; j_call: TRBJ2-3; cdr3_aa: ASSSGTGASTDTQY
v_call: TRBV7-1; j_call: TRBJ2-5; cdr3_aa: ASSPASGRAFKEETQY
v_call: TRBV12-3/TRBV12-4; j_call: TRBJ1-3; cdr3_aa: ASSFRQGSGNTIY
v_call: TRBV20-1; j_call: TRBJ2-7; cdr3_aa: SARTSGKARTYEQY
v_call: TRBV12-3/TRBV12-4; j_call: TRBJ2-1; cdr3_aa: ASSLQPGSSYNEQF
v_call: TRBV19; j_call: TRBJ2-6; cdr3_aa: ASSRDRVNSGANVLT
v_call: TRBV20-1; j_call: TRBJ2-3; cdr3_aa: SARDLAGIDTQY
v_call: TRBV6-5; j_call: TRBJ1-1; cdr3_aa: ASRPDRARPGNTEAF
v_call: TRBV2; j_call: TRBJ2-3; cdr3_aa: ASSGNSGSGTDTQY
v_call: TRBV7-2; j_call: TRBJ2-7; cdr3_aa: ASSSLGRYEQY
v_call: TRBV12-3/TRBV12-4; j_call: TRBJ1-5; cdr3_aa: ASSGDGRRDQPQH
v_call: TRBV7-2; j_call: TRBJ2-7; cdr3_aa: ASSLAHGLAGGGQY
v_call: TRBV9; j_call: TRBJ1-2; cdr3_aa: ASRDDRNYGYT
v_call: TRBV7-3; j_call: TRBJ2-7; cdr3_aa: ASSLGEGNEQY
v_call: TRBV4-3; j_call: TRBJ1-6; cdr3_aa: ASSQDRGSSPLH
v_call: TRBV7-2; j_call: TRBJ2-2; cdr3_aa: ASSSDYNTGELF
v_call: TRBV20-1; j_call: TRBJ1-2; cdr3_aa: SARARGDYGYT
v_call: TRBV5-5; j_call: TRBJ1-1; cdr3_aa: ASRDTGGDTEAF
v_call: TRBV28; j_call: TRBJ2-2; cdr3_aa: ASSRSDRADGELF
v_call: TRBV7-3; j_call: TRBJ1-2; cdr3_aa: ASSLDGGSNYGYT
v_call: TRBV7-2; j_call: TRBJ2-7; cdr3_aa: ASSLGLAGVEQY
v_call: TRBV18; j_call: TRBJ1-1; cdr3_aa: ASSPPAGTEAF
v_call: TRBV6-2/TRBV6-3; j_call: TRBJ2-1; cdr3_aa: ASSLLAGLKRHGEQF
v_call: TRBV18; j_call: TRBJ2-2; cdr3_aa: ASSPGVGELF
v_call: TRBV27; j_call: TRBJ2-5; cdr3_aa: AAKPWGEGETQY
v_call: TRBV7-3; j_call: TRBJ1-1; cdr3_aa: ASSLTGGQMNTEAF
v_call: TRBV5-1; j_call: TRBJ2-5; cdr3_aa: ASSFGLAVQETQY
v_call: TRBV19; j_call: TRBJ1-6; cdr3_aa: ASSIPRTGGNSPLH
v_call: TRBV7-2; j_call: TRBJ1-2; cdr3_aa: ASSLNGGIDGYT
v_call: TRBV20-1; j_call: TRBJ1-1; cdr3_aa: SASIPSYTEAF
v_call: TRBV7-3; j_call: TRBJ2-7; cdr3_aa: ASSLRGTGIGEQY
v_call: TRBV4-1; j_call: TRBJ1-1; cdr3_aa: ASSQAQLNTEAF
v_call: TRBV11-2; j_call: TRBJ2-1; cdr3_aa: ASSLDSTRTNEQF